Listed here are 32 T cell receptor beta chains from one sample, sequenced in a study of graft-versus-host responses after intestinal transplantation. Using immunoSEQ multiplex PCR, the repertoire was profiled, and TCRdb retains in-frame clones only, with some absent. The repertoire includes under 85,000 clones, just under 95% of them detected once, and around 0.57% sits in the top ten. Their antigen targets remain unknown. Sequencing used unstimulated CD8+ T cells sorted from spleen or lymph node cells, obtained before intestinal transplant. These receptors were collected from a human donor who received an intestinal transplant.

This clone was seen more than once but under ten times. The chain employs TRBV7-3 and TRBJ2-1, with a weak D call TRBD1 (6 bases). Looked up from germline, CDR1 is SGHTA and CDR2 is FQGTGA. Trimming cost V 2 bases and J 0 bases, with 14 bases left between them. The CDR3 is made up of 17 amino acids. Written as DNA, the CDR3 is TGTGCCAGCAGCTTAGAACAGGGAGCATTCTCCTACAATGAGCAGTTCTTC. This sequence encodes CASSLEQGAFSYNEQFF.

The V call is TRBV4-1, the J call TRBJ2-3, with D possibly TRBD1 on 6 matching bases. Germline CDR1 and CDR2: MGHRA and YSYEKL. The length of the CDR3 is 17 residues. V was cut by 4 bases and J by 1 base, with 18 bases left in between. The CDR3 coding sequence is TGCGCCAGCAGCCTCACAACCCCAGGGGATCGCACAGATACGCAGTATTTT. It translates to CASSLTTPGDRTDTQYF.

The CDR3 nucleotides are TGCGCCAGCAGCCAATATCTAGCGGGAGGATCCTACGAGCAGTACTTC. The encoded protein is CASSQYLAGGSYEQYF. The rearrangement joins TRBV4-1 to TRBJ2-7, with 11 bases identical to TRBD2. Trimming at V came to 2 bases and at J to 1 base, leaving 4 bases not matched to a gene. The CDR3 length is 16 residues. The germline gives CDR1 MGHRA, CDR2 YSYEKL.

V and J are TRBV27 and TRBJ2-7; 8 positions agree with TRBD1. CDR1 is MNHEY, CDR2 SMNVEV, per germline (reference sequence). The CDR3 is 14 amino acids. V lost 2 bases and J lost 4; bases outside the gene matches: 4. Here the CDR3 reads CASSLIGQGYEQYF. The CDR3 region has the DNA TGTGCCAGCAGTTTAATCGGACAGGGTTACGAGCAGTACTTC.

This clone was seen once. This chain links TRBV6-6 with TRBJ2-1; TRBD2 matches 8 bases. Germline assignment: CDR1 MNHNY and CDR2 SVGAGI (reference sequence). J gave up 3 bases and V 7 bases, and 11 bases lay outside the gene matches. The CDR3 extends over 16 amino acids. The CDR3: CASTLAGGGGYNEQFF. CDR3 nucleotide sequence: TGTGCCAGCACCTTGGCGGGAGGAGGGGGCTACAATGAGCAGTTCTTC.

The V and J genes are TRBV6-4 and TRBJ2-7, with TRBD1 matching over 8 bases. This CDR3 has 15 amino acids. V was pared by 6 bases and J by 6 bases, with 13 bases of the junction left unmatched. Germline-derived CDR1 and CDR2 are MRHNA and SNTAGT. The CDR3 spells CASSQTGQGTSEQYF. Written as DNA, the CDR3 is TGTGCCAGCAGCCAAACCGGACAGGGAACAAGCGAGCAGTACTTC.

The chain is built from TRBV6-6 and TRBJ2-7; D ambiguous. V lost 0 bases to trimming and J lost 2 bases, with 5 bases between them. Germline V gene sequence: CDR1 MNHNY, CDR2 SVGAGI (reference sequence). The CDR3 runs 13 residues. CDR3 region: CASSYSRAYEQYF. The CDR3 DNA is TGTGCCAGCAGTTACTCTAGGGCCTACGAGCAGTACTTC.

The rearrangement joins TRBV5-1 to TRBJ1-1; D gene unclear. The V gene's germline CDR1 is SGHRS and CDR2 YFSETQ. Between the trimmed V and J ends, which lost 1 base and 1 base, there was a span of 11 bases. CDR3 length: 15 residues. This chain's CDR3 is CASSLREGGNTEAFF. The CDR3 coding sequence is TGCGCCAGCAGCTTGAGGGAAGGAGGGAACACTGAAGCTTTCTTT.

V and J are TRBV28 and TRBJ2-3, with 8 nucleotides matching TRBD2. Germline CDR1 reads MDHEN; CDR2 reads SYDVKM. There are 17 residues in the CDR3. V was clipped by 3 bases and J by 2 bases; unmatched bases: 10. The CDR3, as DNA: TGTGCCAGCAGTTTTACTCTCCGGGAGGGCGACACAGATACGCAGTATTTT. Encoded protein: CASSFTLREGDTDTQYF.

This sequence joins TRBV27 and TRBJ2-3, with D unclear. The CDR3 spans 18 residues. V dropped 1 base and J dropped 1 base, with 18 bases sitting between them. Germline CDR1 is MNHEY and CDR2 is SMNVEV (reference sequence). The CDR3: CASSLYLPSEIRTDTQYF. For the CDR3, the DNA is TGTGCCAGCAGTTTATACCTTCCCTCGGAGATCCGCACAGATACGCAGTATTTT.

The CDR3 here is CASSSIPLVTSNTGELFF. For the CDR3, the DNA is TGTGCCAGCAGTTCGATACCCCTAGTGACTTCAAACACCGGGGAGCTGTTTTTT. The chain links TRBV27 to TRBJ2-2, with D unclear. The CDR3 consists of 18 residues. CDR1 MNHEY and CDR2 SMNVEV come from the germline V gene (reference sequence). The V end was cut by 4 bases, the J end by 2 bases, with 20 bases between.

The chain joins TRBV19 to TRBJ2-1; 11 nucleotides match TRBD2. CDR3 length equals 16 residues. Germline CDR1 LNHDA, CDR2 SQIVND (reference sequence). The V and J ends lost 4 bases and 4 bases, in that order; junction bases with no gene match: 6. CDR3 DNA sequence: TGTGCCAGTAGTAACGGACTAGCGGGTATTTACAATGAGCAGTTCTTC. Translated, it gives CASSNGLAGIYNEQFF.

The V gene is TRBV2, the J gene TRBJ1-1; unclear D gene. Germline assignment: CDR1 SNHLY and CDR2 FYNNEI. The CDR3 is made up of 15 amino acids. V was clipped by 0 bases and J by 3 bases, with 11 bases between them. This chain's CDR3 is CASSEAPSSDTEAFF. The CDR3 DNA reads as TGTGCCAGCAGTGAAGCGCCGAGCAGCGACACTGAAGCTTTCTTT. Supplemented by reference TRBV2 and TRBJ1-1, the full variable domain reads EPEVTQTPSHQVTQMGQEVILRCVPISNHLYFYWYRQILGQKVEFLVSFYNNEISEKSEIFDDQFSVERPDGSNFTLKIRSTKLEDSAMYFCASSEAPSSDTEAFFGQGTRLTVV.

The chain joins TRBV7-9 to TRBJ1-2; a weak D match, TRBD1 (5 bases). The CDR3 covers 14 residues. Germline CDR1 SEHNR, CDR2 FQNEAQ (reference sequence). Between the trimmed V and J ends, which lost 5 bases and 6 bases, there was a span of 16 bases. As DNA, the CDR3 is TGTGCCAGCAGCCGATTTGGCAGGGTGGATGGCTACACCTTC. It specifies CASSRFGRVDGYTF.

The rearrangement uses TRBV7-9 and TRBJ2-1; TRBD2 matches 7 bases. In germline, CDR1 is SEHNR, CDR2 FQNEAQ (reference sequence). The V and J ends lost 7 bases and 4 bases, in that order; junction bases with no gene match: 13. The CDR3 runs 16 residues. The CDR3 protein is CASTLTATSSYNEQFF. CDR3 DNA: TGTGCCAGCACCCTCACGGCGACTAGCAGTTACAATGAGCAGTTCTTC.

The chain employs TRBV6-4 and TRBJ2-1; no clear D. V dropped 2 bases and J dropped 7 bases, with 9 bases sitting between them. The CDR3 consists of 13 residues. CDR1 is MRHNA, CDR2 SNTAGT, per germline. The CDR3 region has the DNA TGTGCCAGCAGTGACCTTATAACTAATGAGCAGTTCTTC. Amino acid sequence: CASSDLITNEQFF.

The sample holds one count of this clone. V usage is TRBV5-5 and J usage is TRBJ1-2; D is ambiguous. Looked up from germline, CDR1 is SGHKS and CDR2 is YYEKEE (reference sequence). Trimming removed 2 bases at V and 4 bases at J, with 3 bases between. The CDR3 consists of 11 residues. The CDR3 reads CASSLGYGYTF. CDR3 DNA sequence: TGTGCCAGCAGCTTAGGCTATGGCTACACCTTC.

The rearrangement uses TRBV27 and TRBJ1-5; no clear D gene. CDR1 is MNHEY, CDR2 SMNVEV, per germline (reference sequence). CDR3 size: 14 residues. Trimming took off 2 bases at V and 6 bases at J, with 11 bases between the two ends. The CDR3 DNA reads as TGTGCCAGCAGTTTAATTGGGGTAGGTCAGCCCCAGCATTTT. It is translated as CASSLIGVGQPQHF.

The CDR3 DNA reads TGTGCCAGCAGTTGGACAGGGTCGCTCGGGGAGCTGTTTTTT. The encoded protein is CASSWTGSLGELFF. The chain uses TRBV27 and TRBJ2-2, with 8 bases lining up with TRBD1. With V trimmed by 4 bases and J by 7 bases, 5 bases remained unmatched. This CDR3 comprises 14 residues. Germline CDR1 reads MNHEY; CDR2 reads SMNVEV (reference sequence).

The CDR3 loop is CASSPGLGYEQYF. The CDR3 DNA reads as TGTGCCAGCAGTCCAGGGTTAGGTTACGAGCAGTACTTC. The V gene is TRBV6-1, the J gene TRBJ2-7; D is perhaps TRBD1 (5 bases). Germline V gene sequence: CDR1 MNHNS, CDR2 SASEGT. The CDR3 has 13 amino acids. V was trimmed by 5 bases and J by 4 bases, leaving 12 bases between them.

The rearrangement joins TRBV9 to TRBJ1-6; 7 bases are shared with TRBD1. The CDR3 length is 17 residues. The V gene end was trimmed by 0 bases and the J gene end by 9 bases; junction bases not matched to a gene: 12. The germline CDR1 and CDR2 sequences are SGDLS and YYNGEE. In nucleotides, the CDR3 is TGTGCCAGCAGCGTAGATGGGACAGTAACCACCTCTTCACCCCTCCACTTT. It translates to CASSVDGTVTTSSPLHF.

CDR3 loop: CAGNTGDESNQPQHF. Here the CDR3 DNA reads TGTGCCGGTAATACAGGGGATGAGAGCAATCAGCCCCAGCATTTT. V and J are TRBV28 and TRBJ1-5, with 7 nucleotides matching TRBD1. Germline assignment: CDR1 MDHEN and CDR2 SYDVKM. This CDR3 region has 15 residues. V lost 11 bases and J lost 1; bases outside the gene matches: 11.

The chain carries TRBV28 and TRBJ2-4, with D perhaps matching TRBD1 or TRBD2 (5 bases each). The CDR3 contains 15 residues. V dropped 5 bases and J dropped 0 bases, with 11 bases sitting between them. Germline V lookup: CDR1 MDHEN, CDR2 SYDVKM. The CDR3 DNA follows: TGTGCCAGCAGTCCAGGGACGGTAGCCAAAAACATTCAGTACTTC. Its protein is CASSPGTVAKNIQYF.

V usage is TRBV7-8 and J usage is TRBJ1-5; the D gene is possibly TRBD1 (6 bases). V was cut by 5 bases and J by 0 bases, with 14 bases left in between. Germline values: CDR1 SGHVS, CDR2 FQNEAQ. The CDR3 length is 16 residues. This CDR3 is CASSADRFYSNQPQHF. CDR3 DNA sequence: TGTGCCAGCAGCGCTGACAGGTTTTATAGCAATCAGCCCCAGCATTTT.

The CDR3 reads CASSSRRSASYEQYF. CDR3 in DNA: TGTGCCAGCTCATCCCGACGGTCAGCCTCCTACGAGCAGTACTTC. The genes are TRBV18 and TRBJ2-7, with D uncertain. The CDR3 runs 15 residues. Looked up from germline, CDR1 is KGHSH and CDR2 is LQKENI. Trimming took 5 bases from V and 0 from J, leaving 14 bases between them. The whole variable domain, remainder taken from reference TRBV18 and TRBJ2-7, is NAGVMQNPRHLVRRRGQEARLRCSPMKGHSHVYWYRQLPEEGLKFMVYLQKENIIDESGMPKERFSAEFPKEGPSILRIQQVVRGDSAAYFCASSSRRSASYEQYFGPGTRLTVT.

The J gene is TRBJ2-5, the V gene TRBV7-9; D gene unclear. Germline values: CDR1 SEHNR, CDR2 FQNEAQ (reference sequence). Trimming pared 1 base from V and 5 bases from J, leaving 11 bases between. The CDR3 has 14 amino acids. The CDR3 loop reads CASSLVGSIETQYF. Written as DNA, the CDR3 is TGTGCCAGCAGCTTAGTTGGGTCAATTGAGACCCAGTACTTC.

V usage is TRBV13 and J usage is TRBJ2-7; 11 positions match TRBD2. Germline CDR1 reads PRHDT; CDR2 reads FYEKMQ (reference sequence). V lost 0 bases to trimming and J lost 2 bases; unmatched junction nucleotides: 0. There are 15 residues in the CDR3. CDR3 coding DNA: TGTGCCAGCAGCTTAGGACTAGCGGGGGCCTACGAGCAGTACTTC. Residues: CASSLGLAGAYEQYF.

This chain joins TRBV7-9 and TRBJ2-3, with D possibly matching TRBD1 (6 bases). Per germline, CDR1 SEHNR and CDR2 FQNEAQ (reference sequence). Trimming stripped 6 bases from V and 2 bases from J, with 9 bases between. This CDR3 is built from 13 residues. CDR3 in amino acids: CASRLGATDTQYF. CDR3 nucleotides: TGTGCCAGCAGGTTGGGGGCCACAGATACGCAGTATTTT.

The table lists this clone with a count of one. The chain carries TRBV2 and TRBJ2-1; no firm D call. The germline CDR1 and CDR2 sequences are SNHLY and FYNNEI. V was clipped by 3 bases and J by 6 bases, with 12 bases between them. This CDR3 region has 14 residues. The CDR3 DNA reads as TGTGCCAGCAGTGACGGTCGAATGGGCAATGAGCAGTTCTTC. Protein product: CASSDGRMGNEQFF.

The chain uses TRBV7-8 and TRBJ2-3; TRBD2 agrees at 11 bases. Germline loops: CDR1 SGHVS, CDR2 FQNEAQ. Trimming at V came to 5 bases and at J to 4 bases, leaving 5 bases not matched to a gene. The CDR3 has 15 amino acids. CDR3 DNA: TGTGCCAGCAGCCTCACTAGCGGGAGTGCAGATACGCAGTATTTT. Translating gives CASSLTSGSADTQYF.

The chain recombines TRBV6-1 with TRBJ1-1, with TRBD1 as a possible D gene (6 bases). This CDR3 contains 12 residues. Germline-derived CDR1 and CDR2 are MNHNS and SASEGT. The germline V and J ends were trimmed by 5 bases and 4 bases, with 8 bases remaining between them. CDR3 amino acids: CASSSGATEAFF. The DNA of the CDR3 is TGTGCCAGCAGTTCAGGGGCCACTGAAGCTTTCTTT.

The count of this clone is one. The chain carries TRBV12-2 and TRBJ2-7; TRBD2, the table's D call, lacks a check against the DNA. TRBV12-2 is described as a pseudogene. This CDR3 is built from 17 residues. The chain's CDR3 is CASRFFDRDFSSYEQYF. In nucleotides, the CDR3 is TGTGCAAGTCGCTTTTTCGACCGGGACTTCAGTTCCTACGAGCAGTACTTC.